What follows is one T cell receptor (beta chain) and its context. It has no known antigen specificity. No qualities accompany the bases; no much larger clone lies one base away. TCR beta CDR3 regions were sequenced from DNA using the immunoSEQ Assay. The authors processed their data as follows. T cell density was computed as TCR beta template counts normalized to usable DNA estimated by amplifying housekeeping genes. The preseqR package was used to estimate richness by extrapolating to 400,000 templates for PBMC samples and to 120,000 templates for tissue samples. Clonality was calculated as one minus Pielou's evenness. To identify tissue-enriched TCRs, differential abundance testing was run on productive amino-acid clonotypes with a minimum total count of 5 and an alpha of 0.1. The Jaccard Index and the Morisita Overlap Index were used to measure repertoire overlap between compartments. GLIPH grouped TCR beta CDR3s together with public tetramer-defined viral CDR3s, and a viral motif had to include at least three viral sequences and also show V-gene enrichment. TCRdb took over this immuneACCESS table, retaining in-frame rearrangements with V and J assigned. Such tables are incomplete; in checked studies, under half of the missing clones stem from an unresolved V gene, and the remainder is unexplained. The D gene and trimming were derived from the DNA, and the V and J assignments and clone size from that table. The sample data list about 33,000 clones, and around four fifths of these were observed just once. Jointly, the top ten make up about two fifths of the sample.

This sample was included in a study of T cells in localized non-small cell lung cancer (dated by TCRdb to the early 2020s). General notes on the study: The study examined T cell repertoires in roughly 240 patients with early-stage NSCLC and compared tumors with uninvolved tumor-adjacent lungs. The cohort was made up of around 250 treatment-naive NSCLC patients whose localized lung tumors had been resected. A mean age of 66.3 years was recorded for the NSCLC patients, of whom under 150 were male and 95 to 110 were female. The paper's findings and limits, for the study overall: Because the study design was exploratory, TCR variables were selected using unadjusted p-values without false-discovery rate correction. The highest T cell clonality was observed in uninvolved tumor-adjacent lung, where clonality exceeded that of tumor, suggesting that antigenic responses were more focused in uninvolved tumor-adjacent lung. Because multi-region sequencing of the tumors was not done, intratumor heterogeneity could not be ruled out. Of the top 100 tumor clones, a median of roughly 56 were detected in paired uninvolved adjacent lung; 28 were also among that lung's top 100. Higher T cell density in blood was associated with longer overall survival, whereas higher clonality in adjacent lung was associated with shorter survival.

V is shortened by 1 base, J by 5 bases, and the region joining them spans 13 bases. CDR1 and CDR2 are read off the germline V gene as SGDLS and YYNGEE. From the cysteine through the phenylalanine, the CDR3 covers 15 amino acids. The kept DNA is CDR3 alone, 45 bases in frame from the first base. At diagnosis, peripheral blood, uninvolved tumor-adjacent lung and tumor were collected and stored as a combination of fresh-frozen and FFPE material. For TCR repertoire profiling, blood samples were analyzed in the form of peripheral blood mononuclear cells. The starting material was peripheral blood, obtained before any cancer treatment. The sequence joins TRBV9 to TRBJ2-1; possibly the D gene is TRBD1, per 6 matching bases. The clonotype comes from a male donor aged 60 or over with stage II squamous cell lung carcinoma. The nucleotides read TGTGCCAGCAGCGTATTCGCGGACAGCGACAATGAGCAGTTCTTC. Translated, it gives CASSVFADSDNEQFF.